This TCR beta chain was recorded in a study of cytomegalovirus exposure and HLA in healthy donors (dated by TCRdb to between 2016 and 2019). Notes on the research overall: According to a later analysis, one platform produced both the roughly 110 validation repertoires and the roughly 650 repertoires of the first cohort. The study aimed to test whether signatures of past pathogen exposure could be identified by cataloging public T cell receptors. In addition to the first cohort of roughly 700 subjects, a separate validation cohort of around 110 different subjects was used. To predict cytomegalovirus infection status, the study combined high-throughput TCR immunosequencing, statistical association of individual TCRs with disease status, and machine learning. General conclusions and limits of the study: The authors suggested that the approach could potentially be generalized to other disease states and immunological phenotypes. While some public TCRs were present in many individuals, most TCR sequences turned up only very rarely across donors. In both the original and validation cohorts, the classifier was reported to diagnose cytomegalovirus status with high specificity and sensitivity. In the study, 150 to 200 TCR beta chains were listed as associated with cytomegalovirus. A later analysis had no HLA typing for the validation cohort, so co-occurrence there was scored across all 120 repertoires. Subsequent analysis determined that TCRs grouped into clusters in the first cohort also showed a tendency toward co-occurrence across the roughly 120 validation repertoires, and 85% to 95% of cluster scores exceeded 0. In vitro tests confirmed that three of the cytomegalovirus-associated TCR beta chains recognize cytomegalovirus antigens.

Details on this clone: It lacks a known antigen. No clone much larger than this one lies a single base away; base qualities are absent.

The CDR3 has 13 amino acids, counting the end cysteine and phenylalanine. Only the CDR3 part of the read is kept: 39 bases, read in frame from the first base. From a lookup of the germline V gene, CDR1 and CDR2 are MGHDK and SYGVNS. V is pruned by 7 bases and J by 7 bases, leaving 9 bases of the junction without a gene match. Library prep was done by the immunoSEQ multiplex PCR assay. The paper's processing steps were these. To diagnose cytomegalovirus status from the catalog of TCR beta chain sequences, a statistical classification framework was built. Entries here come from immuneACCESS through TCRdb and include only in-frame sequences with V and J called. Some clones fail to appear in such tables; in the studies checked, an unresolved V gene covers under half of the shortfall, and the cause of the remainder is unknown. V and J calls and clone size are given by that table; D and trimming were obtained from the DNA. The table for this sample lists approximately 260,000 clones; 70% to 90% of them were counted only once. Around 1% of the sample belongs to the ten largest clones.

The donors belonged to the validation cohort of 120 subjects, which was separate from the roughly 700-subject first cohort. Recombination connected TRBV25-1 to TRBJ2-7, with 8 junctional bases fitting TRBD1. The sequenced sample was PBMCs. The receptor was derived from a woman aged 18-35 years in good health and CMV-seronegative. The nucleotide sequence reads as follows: TGTGCCAGCAATGTACGACAGGGGAGTGAGCAGTACTTC. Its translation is CASNVRQGSEQYF.